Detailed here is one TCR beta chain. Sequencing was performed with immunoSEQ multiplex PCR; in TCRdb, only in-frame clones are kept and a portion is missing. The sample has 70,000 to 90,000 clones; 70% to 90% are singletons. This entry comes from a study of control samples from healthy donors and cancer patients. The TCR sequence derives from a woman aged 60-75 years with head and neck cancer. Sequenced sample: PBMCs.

For the CDR3, the DNA is TGTGCCTGGAGTGCGACAGATGAAAAACTGTTTTTT. It encodes CAWSATDEKLFF. The gene calls are TRBV30 and TRBJ1-4; possibly TRBD1 for D (5 bases). V gave up 1 base and J gave up 6 bases, with 6 bases separating them. CDR3 length equals 12 residues. Looked up from germline, CDR1 is GTSNPN and CDR2 is SVGIG (reference sequence).